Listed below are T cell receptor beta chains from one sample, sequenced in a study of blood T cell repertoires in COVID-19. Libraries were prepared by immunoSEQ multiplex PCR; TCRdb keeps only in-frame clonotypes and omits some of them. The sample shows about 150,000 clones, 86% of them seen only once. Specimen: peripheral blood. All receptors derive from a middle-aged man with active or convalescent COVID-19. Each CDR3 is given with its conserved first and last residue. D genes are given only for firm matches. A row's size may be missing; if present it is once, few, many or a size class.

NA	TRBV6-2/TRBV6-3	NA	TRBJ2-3	TGTGCCAGCAGTTACTCAACTAGCCCCAGCACAGATACGCAGTATTTT	CASSYSTSPSTDTQYF
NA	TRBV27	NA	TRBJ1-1	TGTGCCAGCAGTTTTTCCCCCCCGAACAGTAGAGCTTTCTTT	CASSFSPPNSRAFF
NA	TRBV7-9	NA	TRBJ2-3	TGTGCCAGCAGCCCAAAGGGGCCAGATACGCAGTATTTT	CASSPKGPDTQYF
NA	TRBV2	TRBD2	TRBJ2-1	TGTGCCAGCGGGGTTAGACGGGGGGGCCAGGGTGAGCAGTTCTTC	CASGVRRGGQGEQFF
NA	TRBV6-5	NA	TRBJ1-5	TGTGCCAGCGCCCCCTCGACAGATAGCAATCAGCCCCAGCATTTT	CASAPSTDSNQPQHF
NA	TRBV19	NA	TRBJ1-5	TGTGCCAGTAGTCCCCTAGGCCGGGTCAATCAGCCCCAGCATTTT	CASSPLGRVNQPQHF
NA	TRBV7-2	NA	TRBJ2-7	TGTGCCAGCAGCTTAGTGGGCCGAGGGCCTGCCGAGCAGTACTTC	CASSLVGRGPAEQYF
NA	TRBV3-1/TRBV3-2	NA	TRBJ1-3	TGTGCCAGCAGCCACGGGAAGCCAGGCTCTGGAAACACCATATATTTT	CASSHGKPGSGNTIYF
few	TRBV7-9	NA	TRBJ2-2	TGTGCCAGCAGCTTAGACTCCGGGGAGCTGTTTTTT	CASSLDSGELFF
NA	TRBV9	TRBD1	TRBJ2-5	TGTGCCAGCAGCGTAGCTGACAGGGGGGAGACCCAGTACTTC	CASSVADRGETQYF
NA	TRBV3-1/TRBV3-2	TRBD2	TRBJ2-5	TGTGCCAGCAGCCAAGCCTCCGGGACTAGCGGGGTGAACCAAGAGACCCAGTACTTC	CASSQASGTSGVNQETQYF
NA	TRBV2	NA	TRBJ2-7	TGTGCCAGCAGTGAAGTCAGGCAGCCAACCTACGAGCAGTACTTC	CASSEVRQPTYEQYF
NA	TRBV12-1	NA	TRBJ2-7	TGTGCCAGCAACAAAACGCGGACAGCGACAACCTACGAGCAGTACTTC	CASNKTRTATTYEQYF
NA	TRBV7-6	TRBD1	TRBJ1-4	TGTGCCAGCAGCTTACAAACAGGGGATGATGAAAAACTGTTTTTT	CASSLQTGDDEKLFF
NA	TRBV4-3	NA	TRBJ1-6	TGCGCCAGCAGCCCCGGGTCAACCTATAATTCACCCCTCCACTTT	CASSPGSTYNSPLHF
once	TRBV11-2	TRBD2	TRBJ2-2	TGTGCCAGCAGCTTAGAAGCGGGGTTTACCGGGGAGCTGTTTTTT	CASSLEAGFTGELFF
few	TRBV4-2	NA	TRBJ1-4	TGTGCCAGCAGCCAAGCTAGGTTAGGGGAACATGAAAAACTGTTTTTT	CASSQARLGEHEKLFF
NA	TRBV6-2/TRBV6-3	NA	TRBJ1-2	TGTGCCAGCAGTCTTACAGAAGTCTATGGCTACACCTTC	CASSLTEVYGYTF
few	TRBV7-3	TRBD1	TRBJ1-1	TGTGCCAGCAGTAACAGGGGGGGCACTGAAGCTTTCTTT	CASSNRGGTEAFF
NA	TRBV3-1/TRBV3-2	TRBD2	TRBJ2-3	TGTGCCAGCAGCCGCTTTTCTAGCGGGCCAGGGACAGATACGCAGTATTTT	CASSRFSSGPGTDTQYF
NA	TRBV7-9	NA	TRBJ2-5	TGTGCCAGCAGCTTTGGGGCAGGAGAGACCCAGTACTTC	CASSFGAGETQYF
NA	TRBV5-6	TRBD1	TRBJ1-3	TGTGCCAGCAGCTTGGGGACAGGGGCTGGAAACACCATATATTTT	CASSLGTGAGNTIYF
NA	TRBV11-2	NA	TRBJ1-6	TGTGCCAGCAGCTTGCGAGGGGGTGAATCACCCCTCCACTTT	CASSLRGGESPLHF
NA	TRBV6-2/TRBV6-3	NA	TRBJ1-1	TGTGCCAGCAGCTCTCTTGGAGATGCGGGGGTGAACACTGAAGCTTTCTTT	CASSSLGDAGVNTEAFF
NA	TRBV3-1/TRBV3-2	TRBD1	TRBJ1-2	TGTGCCAGCAGCTTTCGACAGGGGAACTATGGCTACACCTTC	CASSFRQGNYGYTF
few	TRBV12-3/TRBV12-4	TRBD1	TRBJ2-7	TGTGCCAGCAGTTTCAGGGGGTACGAGCAGTACTTC	CASSFRGYEQYF
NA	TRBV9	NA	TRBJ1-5	TGTGCCAGCAGCCCTACGGGGAATCAGCCCCAGCATTTT	CASSPTGNQPQHF
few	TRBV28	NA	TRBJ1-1	TGTGCCAGCAGTTCCAGGGAAGGCACTGAAGCTTTCTTT	CASSSREGTEAFF
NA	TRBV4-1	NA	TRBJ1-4	TGCGCCAGCAGCCAAGTCAGCCTAGGTGAAAAACTGTTTTTT	CASSQVSLGEKLFF
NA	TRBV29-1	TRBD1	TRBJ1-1	TGCAGCGGGAGGGACAGGGGCCCGAGGACTGAAGCTTTCTTT	CSGRDRGPRTEAFF
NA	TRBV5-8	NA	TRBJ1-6	TGTGCCAGCAGCGCCGGGGTAGGGAATTCACCCCTCCACTTT	CASSAGVGNSPLHF
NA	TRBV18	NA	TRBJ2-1	TGTGCCAGCTCACCAGGACACCCCGACTACAATGAGCAGTTCTTC	CASSPGHPDYNEQFF
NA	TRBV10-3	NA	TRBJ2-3	TGTGCCATCAGCCCGGGAAGGGCCACAGATACGCAGTATTTT	CAISPGRATDTQYF
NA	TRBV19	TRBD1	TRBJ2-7	TGTGCCAGTACCCCACAGGGACAGGGAATCTACGAGCAGTACTTC	CASTPQGQGIYEQYF
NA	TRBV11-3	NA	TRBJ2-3	TGTGCCAGCAGCCGTACAGGGAGAGATACGCAGTATTTT	CASSRTGRDTQYF
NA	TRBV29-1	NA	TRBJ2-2	TGCAGCGTTGCTAACAGCTACACCGGGGAGCTGTTTTTT	CSVANSYTGELFF
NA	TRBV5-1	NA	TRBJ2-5	TGCGCCAGCAGCTTGTCAGGGGCAAAAGAGACCCAGTACTTC	CASSLSGAKETQYF
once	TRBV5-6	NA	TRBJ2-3	TGTGCCAGCAGCTTGGTCCCAGAAAGCACAGATACGCAGTATTTT	CASSLVPESTDTQYF
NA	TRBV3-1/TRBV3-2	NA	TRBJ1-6	TGTGCCAGCAGCCAAGGACAGTATAATTCACCCCTCCACTTT	CASSQGQYNSPLHF
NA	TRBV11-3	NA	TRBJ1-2	TGTGCCAGCAGCCTAGGGGGGGAGGTCTATGGCTACACCTTC	CASSLGGEVYGYTF
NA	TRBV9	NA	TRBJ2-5	TGTGCCAGCAGCGTAGAAGCGAGGGGGGAGACCCAGTACTTC	CASSVEARGETQYF
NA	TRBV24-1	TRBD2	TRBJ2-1	TGTGCCACCAGTGATTTTAATGCGGGAGGGCTAGAGTACAATGAGCAGTTCTTC	CATSDFNAGGLEYNEQFF
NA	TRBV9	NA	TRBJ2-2	TGTGCCAGCAGCGGCAGGGGGAACACCGGGGAGCTGTTTTTT	CASSGRGNTGELFF
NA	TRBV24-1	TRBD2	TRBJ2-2	TGTGCCACCAGTTATCGGAGAGCGGGAGCTAACACCGGGGAGCTGTTTTTT	CATSYRRAGANTGELFF
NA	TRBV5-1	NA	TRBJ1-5	TGCGCCAGCAGCCCAGGACTGAACAATCAGCCCCAGCATTTT	CASSPGLNNQPQHF
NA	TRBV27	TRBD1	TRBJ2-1	TGTGCCAGCAGTTTCCAGGGGGAAGGTAATGAGCAGTTCTTC	CASSFQGEGNEQFF
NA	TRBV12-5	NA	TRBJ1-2	TGTGCTAGTGGTTTCGGAACCGACAGAGGAGGGTATGGCTACACCTTC	CASGFGTDRGGYGYTF
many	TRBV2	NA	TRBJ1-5	TGTGCCAGCAGTGGAGACCAGGCAAACAATCAGCCCCAGCATTTT	CASSGDQANNQPQHF
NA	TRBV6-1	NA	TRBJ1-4	TGTGCCAGCAGTGCCAATTACAGGGCGGGCACTAATGAAAAACTGTTTTTT	CASSANYRAGTNEKLFF
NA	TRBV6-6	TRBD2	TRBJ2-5	TGTGCCAGCAGTTCCGGGGGGGGATGGGCCCAAGAGACCCAGTACTTC	CASSSGGGWAQETQYF
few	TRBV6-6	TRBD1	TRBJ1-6	TGTGCCAGCACGCCGGGACAGGGGTCCCTATTGCCCCTCCACTTT	CASTPGQGSLLPLHF
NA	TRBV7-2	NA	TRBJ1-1	TGTGCCAGCAGCCTTGACAGGTCCACTGAAGCTTTCTTT	CASSLDRSTEAFF
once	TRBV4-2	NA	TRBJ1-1	TGTGCCAGCAGCCATACTGCAGGGCCGAACACTGAAGCTTTCTTT	CASSHTAGPNTEAFF
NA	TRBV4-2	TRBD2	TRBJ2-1	TGTGCCAGCAGCCAGGACCTTAGAGCGGGGGGTAATGAGCAGTTCTTC	CASSQDLRAGGNEQFF
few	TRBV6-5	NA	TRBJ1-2	TGTGCCAGCAGAACCACACGACAGGCGATGGGCTACACCTTC	CASRTTRQAMGYTF
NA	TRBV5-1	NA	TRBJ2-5	TGCGCCAGCAGCTTGGGACTTACGTACCAAGAGACCCAGTACTTC	CASSLGLTYQETQYF
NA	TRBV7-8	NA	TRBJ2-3	TGTGCCAGCAGCTTAGATACGGGGTTCACAGATACGCAGTATTTT	CASSLDTGFTDTQYF
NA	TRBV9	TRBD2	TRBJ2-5	TGTGCCAGCACCGTCGGCGGGAGTGTCCAAGAGACCCAGTACTTC	CASTVGGSVQETQYF